The rows below give T cell receptor beta chains drawn from one sample of a study of blood T cell repertoires in COVID-19. Only in-frame clones appear in the TCRdb table, and some are missing; sequencing was by immunoSEQ multiplex PCR. This sample has 95,000 to 110,000 clones, with over 70% found just once. The sample taken for sequencing was peripheral blood. The receptors shown here come from a human donor in a cohort sampled during active or convalescent COVID-19. The CDR3 runs from the conserved cysteine through the conserved F or W. The order of the fields is D gene, J gene, V gene, clone size, CDR3 DNA, CDR3 protein. D genes are given only for firm matches. The size field is filled for only some rows; it gives once, few, many or a size class.

>.|TRBJ1-1|TRBV19|.
TGTGCCAGTAGCCCCGTACAGGGTGTGGGCACTGAAGCTTTCTTT
CASSPVQGVGTEAFF
>.|TRBJ2-7|TRBV10-3|few
TGTGCCATCAGCGCCGAGACAGGAGCCTCCTACGAGCAGTACTTC
CAISAETGASYEQYF
>TRBD1|TRBJ1-2|TRBV11-3|.
TGTGCCAGCAGCGCAGGTGGGGGAGCGGGACAGGGCTATGGCTACACCTTC
CASSAGGGAGQGYGYTF
>.|TRBJ2-7|TRBV15|.
TGTGCCACCAGCAGAGATGCAGGGTACGAGCAGTACTTC
CATSRDAGYEQYF
>.|TRBJ2-5|TRBV5-1|.
TGCGCCAGCAGCTTGGCAGGCTTTAAGGAGACCCAGTACTTC
CASSLAGFKETQYF
>TRBD1|TRBJ1-4|TRBV19|.
TGTGCCAGTAGTGTGGGACAGGGGGAACTGTTTTTT
CASSVGQGELFF
>.|TRBJ1-5|TRBV7-3|.
TGTGCCAGCAGCTTTACACGGATGGGGCTAGACTTTAGCAATCAGCCCCAGCATTTT
CASSFTRMGLDFSNQPQHF
>.|TRBJ1-1|TRBV7-3|.
TGTGCCAGCAGCATACTGGGGGGTCAAGCTTTCTTT
CASSILGGQAFF
>.|TRBJ1-6|TRBV25-1|few
TGTGCCAGCAAGAGGGTATGGAATTCACCCCTCCACTTT
CASKRVWNSPLHF
>.|TRBJ1-6|TRBV5-1|once
TGCGCCAGCAGCTTGCAGGGATTTAATTCACCCCTCCACTTT
CASSLQGFNSPLHF
>TRBD1|TRBJ1-2|TRBV24-1|.
TGTGCCACCAGTCTTACAGGGGGCGACTATGGCTACACCTTC
CATSLTGGDYGYTF
>TRBD2|TRBJ2-5|TRBV7-7|.
TGTGCCAGCAGCTACGGGACTAGCGGGCCGCAAGAGACCCAGTACTTC
CASSYGTSGPQETQYF
>.|TRBJ1-2|TRBV28|.
TGTGCCAGCAGTCCGCGCCCGACAGGTCCTTTGGGTGGCTACACCTTC
CASSPRPTGPLGGYTF
>.|TRBJ1-5|TRBV12-3/TRBV12-4|.
TGTGCCAGCAGTTTCGGTCTACTTCAGCCCCAGCATTTT
CASSFGLLQPQHF
>TRBD2|TRBJ2-3|TRBV4-2|.
TGTGCCAGCAGCCAAGGAACGGGAGGGGATGGCACAGATACGCAGTATTTT
CASSQGTGGDGTDTQYF
>TRBD1|TRBJ1-1|TRBV25-1|.
TGTGCCAGCAGTGAAGCCAGGGGGCTTGGGAGCACTGAAGCTTTCTTT
CASSEARGLGSTEAFF
>TRBD1|TRBJ1-2|TRBV10-3|.
TGTGCCATCAGTCCCGACAGGGGGCATGGCTATGGCTACACCTTC
CAISPDRGHGYGYTF
>TRBD1|TRBJ1-6|TRBV12-3/TRBV12-4|.
TGTGCCACGGGACAGGGGGCTAATTCACCCCTCCACTTT
CATGQGANSPLHF
>.|TRBJ1-1|TRBV5-1|.
TGCGCCAGCAGCTTGGCTGTTCAGTCGAAGACTGAAGCTTTCTTT
CASSLAVQSKTEAFF
>TRBD1|TRBJ1-2|TRBV5-6|.
TGTGCCAGCAGCCCTACAGGGGGATATGGCTACACCTTC
CASSPTGGYGYTF
>TRBD2|TRBJ2-7|TRBV7-9|once
TGTGCCAGCAGCTTAGGAGGTAGCGGGGAAACCTACGAGCAGTACTTC
CASSLGGSGETYEQYF
>TRBD2|TRBJ2-1|TRBV7-6|.
TGTGCCAGCAGCTATCGGGCCTCCGGGGGACTACCCTACAATGAGCAGTTCTTC
CASSYRASGGLPYNEQFF
>.|TRBJ1-1|TRBV6-5|.
TGTGCCAGCAGTTACGGCGGGAACACTGAAGCTTTCTTT
CASSYGGNTEAFF
>TRBD1|TRBJ2-1|TRBV30|.
TGTGCCTGGAGTTTTGGGACAGAATACAATGAGCAGTTCTTC
CAWSFGTEYNEQFF
>.|TRBJ1-5|TRBV6-5|.
TGTGCCAGCAACGGGGGGGCGAACAATCAGCCCCAGCATTTT
CASNGGANNQPQHF
>TRBD1|TRBJ1-4|TRBV27|.
TGTGCCAGCAGTCAATCACACAGGGGAGGAGGCGAAAAACTGTTTTTT
CASSQSHRGGGEKLFF
>.|TRBJ1-2|TRBV28|.
TGTGCCAGCAGTCCCCGGGGAGGGGAGGTGCATGGCTACACCTTC
CASSPRGGEVHGYTF
>TRBD2|TRBJ2-7|TRBV5-4|few
TGTGCCAGCAGCCCCGAAGGACTAGCGGGGGAGGGCGGGCAGTACTTC
CASSPEGLAGEGGQYF
>.|TRBJ2-1|TRBV7-9|.
TGTGCCAGCAGCTTACCTGGACATACCAATGAGCAGTTCTTC
CASSLPGHTNEQFF
>TRBD1|TRBJ1-1|TRBV27|.
TGTGCCAGCAGTCCCAGGACAGGGACGGGGAACACTGAAGCTTTCTTT
CASSPRTGTGNTEAFF
>TRBD1|TRBJ2-1|TRBV6-2/TRBV6-3|.
TGTGCCAGCAGTTCGGGACAGGGGAACTACAATGAGCAGTTCTTC
CASSSGQGNYNEQFF
>.|TRBJ2-3|TRBV28|.
TGTGCCAGCAGTTTGGGCAGCACAGATACGCAGTATTTT
CASSLGSTDTQYF
>.|TRBJ1-2|TRBV7-2|.
TGTGCCAGCAGCTTAGTGGTCAGGGCCTCCTATGGCTACACCTTC
CASSLVVRASYGYTF
>TRBD1|TRBJ1-2|TRBV18|.
TGTGCCAGCTCACAACAGGGGGGCTATGGCTACACCTTC
CASSQQGGYGYTF
>TRBD2|TRBJ2-7|TRBV11-2|.
TGTGCCAGCAGGTTACTAGCGGTGGCCTACGAGCAGTACTTC
CASRLLAVAYEQYF
>.|TRBJ2-6|TRBV19|.
TGTGCCAGTAGTTCTGAGGGCAGGGGATTTTCGCCTGGGGCCAACGTCCTGACTTTC
CASSSEGRGFSPGANVLTF
>.|TRBJ1-4|TRBV4-2|.
TGTGCCAGCAGGAACAGGCAGTCGAATGAAAAACTGTTTTTT
CASRNRQSNEKLFF
>TRBD1|TRBJ2-7|TRBV27|.
TGTGCCAGCCGGACCTCCGGGACAGAGTCCTACGAGCAGTACTTC
CASRTSGTESYEQYF
>.|TRBJ2-2|TRBV30|once
TGTGCCTGGAGTGTAGACAGTTTCACTAACACCGGGGAGCTGTTTTTT
CAWSVDSFTNTGELFF
>TRBD2|TRBJ2-5|TRBV10-2|.
TGCGCCAGCAGTGAGTGGCGGGGGGGCCGACGAGAGACCCAGTACTTC
CASSEWRGGRRETQYF
>.|TRBJ1-1|TRBV25-1|.
TGTGCCAGCAGCGAGCGAGAGGACACTGAAGCTTTCTTT
CASSEREDTEAFF
>.|TRBJ2-5|TRBV5-4|.
TGTGCCAGCAGCTTGGTAGGAGAAGAGACCCAGTACTTC
CASSLVGEETQYF
>TRBD1|TRBJ1-5|TRBV4-1|.
TGCGCCAGCAGCCAGGCCGGACAGGGAGATGGACCCCAGCATTTT
CASSQAGQGDGPQHF
>.|TRBJ2-3|TRBV7-3|.
TGTGCCAGCAGCTTAGGCCGCACAGATACGCAGTATTTT
CASSLGRTDTQYF
>TRBD2|TRBJ2-2|TRBV5-4|.
TGTGCCAGCAGCCCCCCGGGACTAGCGGGGGGGCCCGGGGAGCTGTTTTTT
CASSPPGLAGGPGELFF
>TRBD1|TRBJ1-5|TRBV7-6|.
TGTGCCAGCAGCTTCGGGACAGGCAAGCCCCAGCATTTT
CASSFGTGKPQHF
>TRBD2|TRBJ2-1|TRBV3-1/TRBV3-2|.
TGTGCCAGCAGCCAGGTTAGGACTAGCGGCCACAATGAGCAGTTCTTC
CASSQVRTSGHNEQFF
>.|TRBJ1-2|TRBV30|few
TGTGCCTGGACATCGAGTCGTTGGGAGATCAATGGCTACACCTTC
CAWTSSRWEINGYTF
>TRBD2|TRBJ2-7|TRBV7-2|.
TGTGCCAGCAGCTTAGTGGGGACTAGCGTGTACGAGCAGTACTTC
CASSLVGTSVYEQYF
>.|TRBJ1-2|TRBV4-3|.
TGCGCCAGCAGCCCTACGGGAAACTATGGCTACACCTTC
CASSPTGNYGYTF
>.|TRBJ2-3|TRBV30|.
TGTGCCTGGAGTGGAAACTCGGTGGCAGATACGCAGTATTTT
CAWSGNSVADTQYF